This entry concerns a single T cell receptor beta chain. Antigen unknown. These data come from a study of blood T cells in healthy people across ages. Germline values: CDR1 SGHAT, CDR2 FQNNGV. The ends were cut back, 1 base at V and 4 bases at J, with 6 bases in the middle. The CDR3 loop spans 13 amino acids. General study points: A roughly linear fall in TCR beta diversity per million T cells was seen with increasing age. Donor CMV infection status was unknown, possibly confounding age-related changes in expanded clonotypes. Both higher diversity and more naive CD4+ cells marked long-lived donors when set against aged donors.

PCR was performed a second time for about 7 to 11 cycles using a sample-barcoded 5' primer and a J-beta primer mix. TCRdb recomputed calls from the 5' RACE reads with MiXCR, one row per CDR3 protein. Among 600,000 to 900,000 distinct CDR3 sequences listed, around 25% were seen once. The sample was also reused in another study, on T cells of mothers and their children. This second report adds: Overlap ran slightly, non-significantly higher for related than unrelated mother-child pairs.

The clonotype comes from a boy between 10 and 17 years old in good health. The chain uses TRBV11-2 and TRBJ2-3; perhaps TRBD2 as D (5 bases). Sequencing was done on a sample of blood. CDR3 residues: CASSLGRADTQYF. The CDR3 region has the DNA TGTGCCAGCAGCTTAGGGCGGGCAGATACGCAGTATTTT.